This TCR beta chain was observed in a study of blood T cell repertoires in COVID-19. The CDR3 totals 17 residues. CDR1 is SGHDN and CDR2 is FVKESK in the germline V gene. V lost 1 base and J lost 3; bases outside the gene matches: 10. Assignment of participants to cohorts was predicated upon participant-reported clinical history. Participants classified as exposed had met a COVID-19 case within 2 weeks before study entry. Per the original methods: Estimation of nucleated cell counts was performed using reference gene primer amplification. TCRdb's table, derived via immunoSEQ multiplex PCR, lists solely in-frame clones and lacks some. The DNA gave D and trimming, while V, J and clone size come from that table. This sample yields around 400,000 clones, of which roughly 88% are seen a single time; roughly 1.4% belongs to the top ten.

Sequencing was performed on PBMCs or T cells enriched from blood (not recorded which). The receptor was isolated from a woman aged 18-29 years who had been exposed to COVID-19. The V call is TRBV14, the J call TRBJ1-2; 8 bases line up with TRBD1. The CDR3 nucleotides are TGTGCCAGCAGCCAAGGGGACAGGTGGCTGCCTCACTATGGCTACACCTTC. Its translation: CASSQGDRWLPHYGYTF.